This T cell receptor beta chain derives from a study of early T cells in non-severe SARS-CoV-2 infection. MiXCR, run by TCRdb on the 5' RACE reads, gives a single entry per CDR3 protein. The sample includes 87,000 or so distinct CDR3 sequences, 12% to 15% of them seen just once. The germline CDR1 and CDR2 sequences are SQVTM and ANQGSEA. This CDR3 is 8 amino acids long. As concerns this clonotype: Relative to the germline gene, one junction end is altered; a read error may explain this.

Sequenced sample: whole blood. This TCR was sampled from an adult who was a healthcare worker with PCR-confirmed SARS-CoV-2 infection or an uninfected control (not recorded which). The chain is built from TRBV29-1 and TRBJ2-3; D not resolved. CDR3 protein: CSVEGSHF. CDR3 DNA sequence: TGCAGCGTTGAGGGGTCACATTTT.